Below are 22 T cell receptor beta chains sequenced from a single sample in a study of identical twins. TCRdb itself ran the 5' RACE reads through MiXCR, one entry per CDR3 protein. The sample lists hundreds of thousands of distinct CDR3 sequences, less than 10% occurring once. This sample was also put to use in a study of yellow fever vaccine responses in identical twins.

The specimen sequenced was PBMCs. The receptors stem from a woman under 30 in good health.

In this sample, this clonotype turned up many times. V usage is TRBV5-1 and J usage is TRBJ1-4; the D gene is possibly TRBD1 (5 bases). This CDR3 comprises 14 residues. Germline CDR1 reads SGHRS; CDR2 reads YFSETQ. V shed 0 bases and J shed 5 bases, with 8 bases lying between them. The CDR3 DNA follows: TGCGCCAGCAGCTTGGGCCAGGGAAATGAAAAACTGTTTTTT. Translating it yields CASSLGQGNEKLFF.

This clonotype appeared a few times. The V gene is TRBV9, the J gene TRBJ2-3; 7 bases are shared with TRBD1. Trimming removed 3 bases from V and 5 bases from J; junction bases left unmatched: 9. This CDR3 is 15 amino acids long. The germline CDR1 and CDR2 sequences are SGDLS and YYNGEE. This CDR3 is CASSAQDRAVDTQYF. CDR3 DNA: TGTGCCAGCAGCGCCCAAGACAGGGCGGTAGATACGCAGTATTTT.

This clonotype turned up a few times. J is TRBJ2-1 and V is TRBV27, with a weak D call TRBD2 (6 bases). Germline loops: CDR1 MNHEY, CDR2 SMNVEV (reference sequence). The CDR3 runs 12 residues. Trimming removed 7 bases at V and 10 bases at J, with 14 bases between. The CDR3 loop is CASNLPRGEQFF. For the CDR3, the DNA is TGTGCCAGCAACCTTCCCCGGGGGGAGCAGTTCTTC.

In its sample, this clonotype was seen many times. V usage is TRBV5-1 and J usage is TRBJ2-2; D is possibly TRBD1 (5 bases). CDR1 and CDR2 from the germline V gene are SGHRS and YFSETQ. Between the trimmed V and J ends, which lost 2 bases and 5 bases, there was a span of 13 bases. CDR3 length equals 15 residues. The CDR3 protein is CASSLGQGKTGELFF. The CDR3, as DNA: TGCGCCAGCAGCTTAGGTCAGGGAAAAACCGGGGAGCTGTTTTTT.

This clonotype was counted at least ten times. The chain has TRBV10-3 and TRBJ2-7; D not resolved. The CDR3 consists of 12 residues. Trimming took off 2 bases at V and 7 bases at J, with 9 bases between the two ends. Germline V gene lookup returns CDR1 ENHRY and CDR2 SYGVKD. The CDR3 DNA sequence: TGTGCCATCAGTGAGCGGCAGGAGGAGCAGTACTTC. Amino acids: CAISERQEEQYF.

In this sample, this clonotype turned up many times. This chain connects TRBV5-6 to TRBJ1-1; D unclear. The germline CDR1 and CDR2 sequences are SGHDT and YYEEEE. The CDR3 is made up of 13 amino acids. Trimming removed 2 bases at V and 2 bases at J, with 7 bases between. The CDR3 here is CASSFSRNTEAFF. CDR3 sequence (DNA): TGTGCCAGCAGCTTTAGCAGAAACACTGAAGCTTTCTTT.

The chain joins TRBV7-6 to TRBJ2-1; no reliable D call. The CDR3 spans 15 residues. V was trimmed by 4 bases and J by 0 bases, leaving 10 bases between them. CDR1 is SGHVS and CDR2 is FNYEAQ in the germline V gene. The CDR3 is CASSSPSSSYNEQFF. The DNA for the CDR3 is TGTGCCAGCAGCTCTCCCTCCAGCTCCTACAATGAGCAGTTCTTC.

The V gene is TRBV5-1, the J gene TRBJ2-7; 11 nucleotides line up with TRBD2. Per the germline V gene, CDR1 is SGHRS and CDR2 is YFSETQ. After removal of 0 bases from V and 3 bases from J, the junction contained 2 bases not matched to a gene. CDR3 length: 15 amino acids. CDR3 residues: CASSLGGTSGYEQYF. The CDR3 coding sequence is TGCGCCAGCAGCTTGGGTGGGACTAGCGGCTACGAGCAGTACTTC.

The table lists this clonotype with a few counts. This chain uses TRBV3-1 with TRBJ2-2; 7 bases map to TRBD2. V gave up 4 bases and J gave up 4 bases; unmatched junction bases: 3. The CDR3 consists of 14 residues. Germline V lookup: CDR1 LGHDT, CDR2 YNNKEL (reference sequence). CDR3: CASSLSSGTGELFF. The CDR3 DNA reads as TGTGCCAGCAGCCTATCTAGCGGCACCGGGGAGCTGTTTTTT.

This clonotype came up many times. The chain links TRBV10-1 to TRBJ2-2; no definite D call. CDR1 WNHNN and CDR2 SYGVQD come from the germline V gene (reference sequence). There are 13 residues in the CDR3. Between the trimmed V and J ends, which lost 4 bases and 3 bases, there was a span of 6 bases. CDR3 amino acids: CASSGGYTGELFF. The CDR3 DNA follows: TGCGCCAGCAGTGGGGGATACACCGGGGAGCTGTTTTTT.

This clonotype was seen only a few times. The V call is TRBV7-9, the J call TRBJ1-4, with unresolved D. With 3 bases removed from V and 0 bases from J, the gap between germline ends came to 5 bases. This CDR3 contains 14 residues. Germline values: CDR1 SEHNR, CDR2 FQNEAQ (reference sequence). The CDR3 loop is CASSFRATNEKLFF. In nucleotides, the CDR3 is TGTGCCAGCAGCTTCCGGGCAACTAATGAAAAACTGTTTTTT.

This clonotype was seen a few times. V and J are TRBV7-8 and TRBJ2-3; 8 nucleotides agree with TRBD1. V gave up 6 bases and J gave up 0 bases; unmatched junction bases: 8. The CDR3 extends over 16 amino acids. Germline CDR1 and CDR2: SGHVS and FQNEAQ. CDR3 sequence reads: CASRTDRVPSTDTQYF. As DNA, the CDR3 is TGTGCCAGCAGAACGGACAGGGTTCCTAGCACAGATACGCAGTATTTT.

The V call is TRBV28, the J call TRBJ2-3; TRBD2 agrees at 9 bases. CDR3 size: 15 residues. The germline CDR1 and CDR2 sequences are MDHEN and SYDVKM. Trimming removed 6 bases from V and 1 base from J; junction bases left unmatched: 5. The CDR3 here is CASRRAGGGTDTQYF. The CDR3 DNA reads as TGTGCCAGCAGACGAGCGGGGGGCGGCACAGATACGCAGTATTTT. Combining the CDR3 with reference TRBV28 and TRBJ2-3 gives the whole variable domain DVKVTQSSRYLVKRTGEKVFLECVQDMDHENMFWYRQDPGLGLRLIYFSYDVKMKEKGDIPEGYSVSREKKERFSLILESASTNQTSMYLCASRRAGGGTDTQYFGPGTRLTVL.

The chain is built from TRBV29-1 and TRBJ2-7; perhaps TRBD1 as D (6 bases). CDR1 and CDR2 (germline): SQVTM, ANQGSEA. The CDR3 contains 12 residues. V shed 3 bases and J shed 7 bases, with 13 bases lying between them. The CDR3 nucleotides read TGCAGCGTTGATGGGTCAGGGGCTGAGCAGTACTTC. It yields the protein CSVDGSGAEQYF.

The table lists this clonotype with many counts. The chain is built from TRBV6-2 or TRBV6-3 and TRBJ2-4, with D uncertain. The V and J ends lost 4 bases and 8 bases respectively, with 6 bases between them. The CDR3 consists of 11 residues. Germline CDR1 and CDR2: MNHEY and SVGEGT. The CDR3 loop reads CASSSGDIQYF. The CDR3 bases are TGTGCCAGCAGTTCTGGGGACATTCAGTACTTC.

Concerning this clonotype itself: An end of the junction differs from the germline gene, which may be a read error. CDR3 in DNA: TGCTGTGCTAGAGATCTAGACAGACCGAACACCGGGGAGCTGTTTTTT. Translating gives CCARDLDRPNTGELFF. The chain employs TRBV20-1 and TRBJ2-2; TRBD1 is a possible D gene (5 bases). CDR1 and CDR2 from the germline V gene are DFQATT and SNEGSKA (reference sequence). CDR3 size: 16 residues.

In this sample, this clonotype turned up many times. The CDR3 region is CASSQDQRGRVYEQYF. The DNA for the CDR3 is TGCGCCAGCAGCCAAGATCAACGCGGGAGGGTCTACGAGCAGTACTTC. The chain has TRBV4-3 and TRBJ2-7; 9 nucleotides agree with TRBD2. V gave up 0 bases and J gave up 3 bases; unmatched junction bases: 6. The CDR3 length is 16 residues. Per the germline V gene, CDR1 is LGHNA and CDR2 is YSLEER.

This chain links TRBV6-1 with TRBJ2-5; D may be TRBD1 or TRBD2 (5 bases each). The CDR3 sequence is 16 residues long. V was shortened by 10 bases and J by 0 bases, with 21 bases between the two germline ends. Germline lookup yields CDR1 MNHNS and CDR2 SASEGT. The CDR3 coding sequence is TGTGCCATTGGGATTCCGGGACCTACGTACCAAGAGACCCAGTACTTC. Translating gives CAIGIPGPTYQETQYF.

This chain links TRBV28 with TRBJ2-7; no reliable D call. Germline V gene lookup returns CDR1 MDHEN and CDR2 SYDVKM. The V gene lost 3 bases and the J gene lost 0 bases, with 12 bases spanning the gap. CDR3 length: 15 amino acids. CDR3 nucleotides: TGTGCCAGCAGTTTTCACAGAAAGAGCTCCTACGAGCAGTACTTC. Translation gives CASSFHRKSSYEQYF.

This rearrangement joins TRBV5-1 to TRBJ2-7; D not resolved. This CDR3 is 13 amino acids long. CDR1 and CDR2 (germline): SGHRS, YFSETQ. V lost 2 bases, J lost 1 base, and 7 bases lay in between. The CDR3 DNA is TGCGCCAGCAGCTTTCCGGAATCCTACGAGCAGTACTTC. This sequence encodes CASSFPESYEQYF.

This chain links TRBV19 with TRBJ2-1; 14 bases map to TRBD2. This CDR3 comprises 14 residues. Germline assignment: CDR1 LNHDA and CDR2 SQIVND (reference sequence). V shed 5 bases and J 11 bases; nucleotides not matched to a gene: 5. CDR3 bases: TGTGCCAGTAGTGTGGGACTAGCGGGGGAACAGCAGTTCTTC. This gives the protein CASSVGLAGEQQFF.

The chain joins TRBV6-2 or TRBV6-3 to TRBJ2-7; 12 bases align to TRBD2. This CDR3 is built from 21 residues. The V segment lost 5 bases and the J segment 2 bases; nucleotides outside the gene matches: 22. The germline CDR1 and CDR2 sequences are MNHEY and SVGEGT. The CDR3 spells CASSNLRDRGFGLAGTYEQYF. The CDR3 DNA sequence: TGTGCCAGCAGTAACCTCCGGGACAGGGGATTTGGACTAGCGGGGACCTACGAGCAGTACTTC.